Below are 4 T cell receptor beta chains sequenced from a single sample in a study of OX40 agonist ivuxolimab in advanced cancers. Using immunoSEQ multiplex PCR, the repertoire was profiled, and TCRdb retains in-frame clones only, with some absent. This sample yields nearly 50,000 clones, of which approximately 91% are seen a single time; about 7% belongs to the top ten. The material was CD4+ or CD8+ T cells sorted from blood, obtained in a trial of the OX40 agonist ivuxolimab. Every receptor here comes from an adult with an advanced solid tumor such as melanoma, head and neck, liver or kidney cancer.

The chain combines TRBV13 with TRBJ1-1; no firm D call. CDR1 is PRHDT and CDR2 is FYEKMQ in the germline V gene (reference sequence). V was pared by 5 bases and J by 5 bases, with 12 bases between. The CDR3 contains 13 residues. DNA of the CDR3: TGTGCCAGCAGCGGCCCCCTCGGGACTGAAGCTTTCTTT. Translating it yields CASSGPLGTEAFF.

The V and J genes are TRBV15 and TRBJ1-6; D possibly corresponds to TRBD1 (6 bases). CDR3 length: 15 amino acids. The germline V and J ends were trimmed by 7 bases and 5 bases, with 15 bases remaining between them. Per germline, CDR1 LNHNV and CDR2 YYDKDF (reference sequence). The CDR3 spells CATTRTAADNSPLHF. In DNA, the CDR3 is TGTGCCACCACCAGGACAGCCGCCGATAATTCACCCCTCCACTTT.

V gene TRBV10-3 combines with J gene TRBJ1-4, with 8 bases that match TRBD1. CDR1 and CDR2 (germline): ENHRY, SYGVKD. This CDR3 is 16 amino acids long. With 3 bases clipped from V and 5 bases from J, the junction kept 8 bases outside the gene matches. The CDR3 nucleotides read TGTGCCATCAGTGAACCAGGGGGCGCGGAGAATGAAAAACTGTTTTTT. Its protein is CAISEPGGAENEKLFF.

CDR3 residues: CASRSTDTQYF. CDR3 nucleotide sequence: TGTGCCAGCAGGAGCACAGATACGCAGTATTTT. This chain joins TRBV27 and TRBJ2-3; D gene unclear. Trimming stripped 6 bases from V and 0 bases from J, with 1 base between. The CDR3 runs 11 residues. Germline V gives CDR1 MNHEY, CDR2 SMNVEV (reference sequence).